Listed below are T cell receptor beta chains from one sample, sequenced in a study of T cells in localized non-small cell lung cancer. Profiled with immunoSEQ multiplex PCR; TCRdb holds only in-frame clones, not every one. This sample carries more than 25,000 clones, 82% of them seen once, and the ten largest clones take about 4%. This material consisted of peripheral blood, taken before any cancer treatment. These TCRs come from a woman aged 35 to 75 with stage I lung adenocarcinoma. Each CDR3 is given with its conserved first and last residue. A D gene is named only where the DNA matches it firmly.

d_call j_call cdr3_length v_call cdr3_aa cdr3_nt
- TRBJ2-7 13 TRBV30 CAWSVLSSYEQYF TGTGCCTGGAGTGTACTCAGCTCCTACGAGCAGTACTTC
- TRBJ1-5 14 TRBV7-8 CASSFLSSNQPQHF TGTGCCAGCAGCTTTCTTAGTAGCAATCAGCCCCAGCATTTT
TRBD1 TRBJ1-1 13 TRBV30 CAGTRGVGGEAFF TGTGCCGGGACCAGGGGGGTCGGGGGTGAAGCTTTCTTT
- TRBJ1-5 16 TRBV15 CATSGPRGSGNQPQHF TGTGCCACCAGCGGACCCAGAGGGTCGGGCAATCAGCCCCAGCATTTT
- TRBJ2-7 13 TRBV19 CASRNRVSYEQYF TGTGCCAGTAGGAACCGCGTCTCCTACGAGCAGTACTTC
TRBD1 TRBJ1-2 18 TRBV6-4 CASSLSSDRVRDNYGYTF TGTGCCAGCAGTCTATCTTCCGACAGGGTTCGTGATAACTATGGCTACACCTTC
TRBD1 TRBJ1-1 14 TRBV5-8 CASSRQGWDTEAFF TGTGCCAGCAGCCGACAGGGGTGGGACACTGAAGCTTTCTTT
- TRBJ1-4 15 TRBV18 CASSRGGATNEKLFF TGTGCCAGCTCACGCGGAGGCGCAACTAATGAAAAACTGTTTTTT
TRBD2 TRBJ2-3 14 TRBV6-5 CASRWTSGGDTQYF TGTGCCAGCAGGTGGACTAGCGGGGGAGATACGCAGTATTTT
TRBD1 TRBJ2-3 15 TRBV5-6 CASSFGTGATDTQYF TGTGCCAGCAGCTTCGGGACAGGGGCAACAGATACGCAGTATTTT
- TRBJ1-2 12 TRBV5-5 CASSVDRYGYTF TGTGCCAGCAGCGTGGACAGATATGGCTACACCTTC
- TRBJ1-3 13 TRBV11-3 CASSWARTDTIYF TGTGCCAGCAGCTGGGCCCGGACGGACACCATATATTTT
- TRBJ1-5 13 TRBV2 CASSGQLNQPQHF TGTGCCAGCAGTGGTCAGCTCAATCAGCCCCAGCATTTT
- TRBJ2-7 17 TRBV7-9 CASSSNPGVASSYEQYF TGTGCCAGCAGCTCGAACCCGGGGGTGGCGAGCTCCTACGAGCAGTACTTC
TRBD2 TRBJ2-5 16 TRBV9 CASSVGTTGGAETQYF TGTGCCAGCAGCGTCGGCACCACGGGGGGGGCGGAGACCCAGTACTTC
TRBD1 TRBJ2-3 18 TRBV23-1 CASSQSLNRGPPTDTQYF TGCGCCAGCAGTCAATCATTAAATAGGGGGCCCCCGACAGATACGCAGTATTTT